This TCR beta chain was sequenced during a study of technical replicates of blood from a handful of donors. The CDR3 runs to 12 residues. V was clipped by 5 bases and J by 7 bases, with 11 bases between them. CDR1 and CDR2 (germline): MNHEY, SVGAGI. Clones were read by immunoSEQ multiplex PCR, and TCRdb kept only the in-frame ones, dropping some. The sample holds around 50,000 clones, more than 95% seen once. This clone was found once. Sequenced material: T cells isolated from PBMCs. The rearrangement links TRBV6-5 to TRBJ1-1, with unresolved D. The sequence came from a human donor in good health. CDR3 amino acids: CASSLGSNEAFF. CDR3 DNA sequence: TGTGCCAGCAGTCTAGGGAGTAATGAAGCTTTCTTT.